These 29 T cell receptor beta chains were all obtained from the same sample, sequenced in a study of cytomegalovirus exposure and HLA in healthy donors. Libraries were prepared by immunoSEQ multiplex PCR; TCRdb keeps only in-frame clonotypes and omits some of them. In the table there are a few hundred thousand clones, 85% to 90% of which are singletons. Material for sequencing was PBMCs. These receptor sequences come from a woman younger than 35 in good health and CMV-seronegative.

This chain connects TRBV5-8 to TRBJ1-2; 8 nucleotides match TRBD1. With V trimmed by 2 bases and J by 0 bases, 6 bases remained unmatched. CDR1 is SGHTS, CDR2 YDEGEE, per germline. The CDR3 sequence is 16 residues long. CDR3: CASSLPGGPANYGYTF. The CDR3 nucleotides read TGTGCCAGCAGCTTACCAGGGGGCCCAGCTAACTATGGCTACACCTTC.

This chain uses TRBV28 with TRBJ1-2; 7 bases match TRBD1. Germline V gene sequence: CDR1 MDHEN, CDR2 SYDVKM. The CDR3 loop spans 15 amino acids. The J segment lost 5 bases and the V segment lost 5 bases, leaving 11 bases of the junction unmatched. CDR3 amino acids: CASSPNTGTEYGYTF. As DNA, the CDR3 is TGTGCCAGCAGTCCAAACACCGGGACAGAATATGGCTACACCTTC.

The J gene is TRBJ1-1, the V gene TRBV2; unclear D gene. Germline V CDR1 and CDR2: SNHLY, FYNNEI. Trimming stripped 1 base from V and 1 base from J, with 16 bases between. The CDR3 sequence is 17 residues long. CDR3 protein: CASSEGQKLQTNTEAFF. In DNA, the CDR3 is TGTGCCAGCAGTGAAGGTCAAAAGCTACAGACGAACACTGAAGCTTTCTTT.

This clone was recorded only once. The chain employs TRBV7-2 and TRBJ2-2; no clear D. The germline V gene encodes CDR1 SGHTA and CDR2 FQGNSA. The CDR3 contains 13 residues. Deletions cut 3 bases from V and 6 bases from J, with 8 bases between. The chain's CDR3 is CASSLLVAGELFF. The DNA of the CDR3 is TGTGCCAGCAGCTTGCTAGTAGCCGGGGAGCTGTTTTTT.

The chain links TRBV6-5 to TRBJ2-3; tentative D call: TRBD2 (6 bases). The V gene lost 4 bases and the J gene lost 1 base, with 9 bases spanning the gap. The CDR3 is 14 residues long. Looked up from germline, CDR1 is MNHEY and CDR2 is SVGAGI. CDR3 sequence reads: CASSWGGGTDTQYF. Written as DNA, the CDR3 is TGTGCCAGCAGTTGGGGCGGGGGCACAGATACGCAGTATTTT.

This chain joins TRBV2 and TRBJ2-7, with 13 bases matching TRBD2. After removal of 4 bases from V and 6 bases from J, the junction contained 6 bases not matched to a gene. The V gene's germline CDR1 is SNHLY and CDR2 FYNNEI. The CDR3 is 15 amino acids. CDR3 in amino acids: CASSGGLAGWGEQYF. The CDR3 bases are TGTGCCAGCAGTGGGGGACTAGCGGGATGGGGCGAGCAGTACTTC.

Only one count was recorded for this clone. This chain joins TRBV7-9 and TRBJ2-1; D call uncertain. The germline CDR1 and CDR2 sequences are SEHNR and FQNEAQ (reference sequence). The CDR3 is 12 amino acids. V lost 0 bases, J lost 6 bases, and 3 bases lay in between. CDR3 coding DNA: TGTGCCAGCAGCTTAGCCGTCAATGAGCAGTTCTTC. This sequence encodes CASSLAVNEQFF.

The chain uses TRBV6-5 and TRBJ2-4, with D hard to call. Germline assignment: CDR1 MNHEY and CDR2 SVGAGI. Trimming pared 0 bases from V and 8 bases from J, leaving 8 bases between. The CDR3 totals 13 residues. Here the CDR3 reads CASSYSRGDIQYF. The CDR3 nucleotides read TGTGCCAGCAGTTACTCGAGAGGAGACATTCAGTACTTC.

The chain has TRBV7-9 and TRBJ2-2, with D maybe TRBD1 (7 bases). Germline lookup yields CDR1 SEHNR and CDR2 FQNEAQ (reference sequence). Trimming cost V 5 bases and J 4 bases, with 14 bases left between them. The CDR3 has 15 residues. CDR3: CASSSDREVTGELFF. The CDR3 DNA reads TGTGCCAGCAGCAGTGACAGGGAGGTCACCGGGGAGCTGTTTTTT.

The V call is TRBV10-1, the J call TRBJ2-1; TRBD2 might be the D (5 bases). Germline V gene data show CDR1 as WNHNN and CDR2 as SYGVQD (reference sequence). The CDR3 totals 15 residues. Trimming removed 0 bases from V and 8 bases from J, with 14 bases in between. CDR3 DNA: TGCGCCAGCAGTGAGTCAAGGGCCGGGGAGCATGAGCAGTTCTTC. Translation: CASSESRAGEHEQFF.

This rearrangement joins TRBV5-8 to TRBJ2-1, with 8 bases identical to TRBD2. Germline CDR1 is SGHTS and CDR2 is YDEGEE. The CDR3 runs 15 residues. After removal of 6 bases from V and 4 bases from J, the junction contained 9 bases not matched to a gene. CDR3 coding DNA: TGTGCCAGCAACGACGGGACTAGTGGGTACAATGAGCAGTTCTTC. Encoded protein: CASNDGTSGYNEQFF. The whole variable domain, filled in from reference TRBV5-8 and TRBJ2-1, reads EAGVTQSPTHLIKTRGQQATLRCSPISGHTSVYWYQQALGLGLQFLLWYDEGEERNRGNFPPRFSGRQFPNYSSELNVNALELEDSALYLCASNDGTSGYNEQFFGPGTRLTVL.

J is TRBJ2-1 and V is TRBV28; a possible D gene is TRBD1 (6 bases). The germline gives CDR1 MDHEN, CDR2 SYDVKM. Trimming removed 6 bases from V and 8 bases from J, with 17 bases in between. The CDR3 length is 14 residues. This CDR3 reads CASRTTWGLDEQFF. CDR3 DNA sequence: TGTGCCAGCAGAACAACCTGGGGGCTGGATGAGCAGTTCTTC. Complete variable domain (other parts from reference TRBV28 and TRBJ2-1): DVKVTQSSRYLVKRTGEKVFLECVQDMDHENMFWYRQDPGLGLRLIYFSYDVKMKEKGDIPEGYSVSREKKERFSLILESASTNQTSMYLCASRTTWGLDEQFFGPGTRLTVL.

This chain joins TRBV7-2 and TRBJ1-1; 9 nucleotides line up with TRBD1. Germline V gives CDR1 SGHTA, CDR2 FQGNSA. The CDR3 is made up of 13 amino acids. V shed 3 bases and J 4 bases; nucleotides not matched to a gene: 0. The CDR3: CASSLTGGTEAFF. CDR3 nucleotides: TGTGCCAGCAGCTTGACAGGGGGCACTGAAGCTTTCTTT.

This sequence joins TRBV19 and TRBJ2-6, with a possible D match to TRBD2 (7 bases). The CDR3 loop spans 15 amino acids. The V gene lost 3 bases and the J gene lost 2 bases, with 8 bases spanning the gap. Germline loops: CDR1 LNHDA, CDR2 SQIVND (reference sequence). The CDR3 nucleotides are TGTGCCAGTAGTATCGGGGGGCCTGGGGCCAACGTCCTGACTTTC. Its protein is CASSIGGPGANVLTF. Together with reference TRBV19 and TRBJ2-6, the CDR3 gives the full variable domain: DGGITQSPKYLFRKEGQNVTLSCEQNLNHDAMYWYRQDPGQGLRLIYYSQIVNDFQKGDIAEGYSVSREKKESFPLTVTSAQKNPTAFYLCASSIGGPGANVLTFGAGSRLTVL.

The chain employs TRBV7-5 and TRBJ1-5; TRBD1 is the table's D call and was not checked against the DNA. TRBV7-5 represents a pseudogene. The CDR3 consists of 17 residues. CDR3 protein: CARSLDRTSRSNQPQHF. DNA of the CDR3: TGTGCCAGAAGCTTAGACCGGACAAGCCGTAGCAATCAGCCCCAGCATTTT.

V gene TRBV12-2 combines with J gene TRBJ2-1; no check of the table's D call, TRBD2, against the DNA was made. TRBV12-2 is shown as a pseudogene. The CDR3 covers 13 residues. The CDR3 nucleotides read TGTGCAAGTGGTCTAGCGGGCTACAATGAGCAGTTCTTC. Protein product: CASGLAGYNEQFF.

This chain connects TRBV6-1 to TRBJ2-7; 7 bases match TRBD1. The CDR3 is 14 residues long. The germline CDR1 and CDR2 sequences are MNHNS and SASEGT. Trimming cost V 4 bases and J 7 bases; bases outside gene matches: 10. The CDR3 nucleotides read TGTGCCAGCAGTGCGGTGACAGGGTTGGGGGAGCAGTACTTC. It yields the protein CASSAVTGLGEQYF.

The CDR3: CASSFGTSGRGDIQYF. CDR3 DNA: TGTGCCAGCAGTTTCGGGACTAGCGGGAGGGGGGACATTCAGTACTTC. The rearrangement joins TRBV27 to TRBJ2-4; 16 bases are a match to TRBD2. This CDR3 is 16 amino acids long. Trimming removed 3 bases from V and 8 bases from J; junction bases left unmatched: 4. CDR1 and CDR2 from the germline V gene are MNHEY and SMNVEV (reference sequence).

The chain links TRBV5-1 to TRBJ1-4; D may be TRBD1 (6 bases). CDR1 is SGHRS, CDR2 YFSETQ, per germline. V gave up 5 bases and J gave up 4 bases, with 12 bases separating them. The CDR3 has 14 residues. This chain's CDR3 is CASRPGVGNEKLFF. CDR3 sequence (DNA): TGCGCCAGCAGACCAGGGGTTGGTAATGAAAAACTGTTTTTT.

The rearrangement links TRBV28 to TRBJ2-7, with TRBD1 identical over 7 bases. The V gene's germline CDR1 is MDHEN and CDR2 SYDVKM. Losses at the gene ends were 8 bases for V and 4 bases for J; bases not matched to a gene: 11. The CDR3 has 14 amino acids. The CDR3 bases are TGTGCCAGCGTACTGAACCCAGGGGGATACGAGCAGTACTTC. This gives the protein CASVLNPGGYEQYF.

For the CDR3, the DNA is TGTGCCAGCAGCGTAGCCGGGGGCGACCTAGCGGGTCCGGAGACCCAGTACTTC. It yields the protein CASSVAGGDLAGPETQYF. The chain couples TRBV9 to TRBJ2-5; TRBD2 aligns across 8 bases. J gave up 5 bases and V 0 bases, and 15 bases lay outside the gene matches. Looked up from germline, CDR1 is SGDLS and CDR2 is YYNGEE. The CDR3 totals 18 residues.

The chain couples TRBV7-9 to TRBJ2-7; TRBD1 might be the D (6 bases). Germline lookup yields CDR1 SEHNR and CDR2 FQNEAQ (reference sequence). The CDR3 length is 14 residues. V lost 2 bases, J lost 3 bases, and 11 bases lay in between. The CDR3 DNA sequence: TGTGCCAGCAGCTTATCCCCCAGGGGCTACGAGCAGTACTTC. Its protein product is CASSLSPRGYEQYF.

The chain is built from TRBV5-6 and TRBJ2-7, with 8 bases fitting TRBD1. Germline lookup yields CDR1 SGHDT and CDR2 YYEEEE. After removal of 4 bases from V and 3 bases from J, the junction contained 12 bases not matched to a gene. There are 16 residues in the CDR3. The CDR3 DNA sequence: TGTGCCAGCAGCCCGGAACCGGGACAGGTCTACTACGAGCAGTACTTC. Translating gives CASSPEPGQVYYEQYF.

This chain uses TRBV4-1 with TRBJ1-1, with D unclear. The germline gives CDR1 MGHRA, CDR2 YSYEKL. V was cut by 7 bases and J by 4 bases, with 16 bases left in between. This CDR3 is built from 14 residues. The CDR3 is CASTAGGLGTEAFF. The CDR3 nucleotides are TGCGCCAGCACTGCAGGCGGGCTGGGCACTGAAGCTTTCTTT.

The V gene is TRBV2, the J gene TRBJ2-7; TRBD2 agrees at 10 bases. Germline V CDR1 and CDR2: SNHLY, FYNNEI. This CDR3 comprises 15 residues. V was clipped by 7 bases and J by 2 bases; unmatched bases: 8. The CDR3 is CASIAAGGSPYEQYF. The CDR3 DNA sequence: TGTGCCAGCATCGCAGCGGGAGGGTCCCCCTACGAGCAGTACTTC. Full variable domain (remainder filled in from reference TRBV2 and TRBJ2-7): EPEVTQTPSHQVTQMGQEVILRCVPISNHLYFYWYRQILGQKVEFLVSFYNNEISEKSEIFDDQFSVERPDGSNFTLKIRSTKLEDSAMYFCASIAAGGSPYEQYFGPGTRLTVT.

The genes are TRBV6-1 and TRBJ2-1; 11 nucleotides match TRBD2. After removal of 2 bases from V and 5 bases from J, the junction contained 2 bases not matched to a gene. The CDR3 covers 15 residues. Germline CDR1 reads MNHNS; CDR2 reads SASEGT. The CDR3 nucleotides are TGTGCCAGCAGTGAATCTAGCGGGGGGCACAATGAGCAGTTCTTC. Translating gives CASSESSGGHNEQFF.

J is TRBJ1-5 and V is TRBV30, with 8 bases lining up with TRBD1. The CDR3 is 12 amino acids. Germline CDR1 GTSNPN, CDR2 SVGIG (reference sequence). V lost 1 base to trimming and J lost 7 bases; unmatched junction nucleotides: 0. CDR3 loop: CAWSGQGQPQHF. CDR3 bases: TGTGCCTGGAGTGGACAGGGGCAGCCCCAGCATTTT.

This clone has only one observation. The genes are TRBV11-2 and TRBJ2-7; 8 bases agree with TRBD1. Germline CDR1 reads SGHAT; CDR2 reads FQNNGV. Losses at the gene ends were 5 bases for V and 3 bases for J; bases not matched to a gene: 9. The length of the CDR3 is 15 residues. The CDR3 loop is CASSRDAGQGYEQYF. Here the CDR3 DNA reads TGTGCCAGCAGCCGAGACGCTGGACAGGGCTACGAGCAGTACTTC.

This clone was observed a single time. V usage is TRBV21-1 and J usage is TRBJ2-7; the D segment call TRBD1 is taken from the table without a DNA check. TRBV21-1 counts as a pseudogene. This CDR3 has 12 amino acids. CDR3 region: CASSAQGYEQYF. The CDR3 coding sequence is TGTGCCAGCAGCGCACAGGGCTACGAGCAGTACTTC.